This note documents a single T cell receptor beta chain sequence. The antigen is undetermined. The CDR3 runs 14 residues. Trimming stripped 0 bases from V and 6 bases from J, with 9 bases between. CDR1 is GTSNPN, CDR2 SVGIG, per germline (reference sequence). Generated by immunoSEQ multiplex PCR, the TCRdb table keeps only in-frame clones and is missing some. Among about 1,800 clones listed, 88% were seen once. This entry belongs to a study of brain metastases from non-small cell lung cancer. Study results and caveats: Expanded T-cell clones appeared in approximately 60% of brain metastases over primaries. Fewer infiltrating T cells were found in brain metastases than primaries. Paired brain metastases and primary tumors largely shared TCR repertoires.

The sample was tissue from a brain metastasis. The chain couples TRBV30 to TRBJ1-6; D is unresolved. The source is a donor over 35 with non-small cell lung cancer. The CDR3 here is CAWSVNGINSPLHF. CDR3 sequence (DNA): TGTGCCTGGAGTGTAAATGGGATTAATTCACCCCTCCACTTT.